The subject of this entry is one T cell receptor beta chain. Some clones are missing from TCRdb's copy, which holds only in-frame ones; the method was immunoSEQ multiplex PCR. The sample shows 95,000 to 110,000 clones, around 93% of them seen only once. The sample originates from a study of T cell changes during pregnancy in multiple sclerosis. This CDR3 is built from 14 residues. The germline V and J ends were trimmed by 5 bases and 6 bases, with 17 bases remaining between them. CDR1 and CDR2 (germline): LNHNV, YYDKDF (reference sequence). The chain has TRBV15 and TRBJ2-7; tentatively, D is TRBD1 (7 bases). Specimen: peripheral blood, collected in the third trimester of pregnancy. The clonotype was recovered from a female donor in good health, enrolled as a control in a pregnancy study. CDR3 in DNA: TGTGCCACCAGCGGAGCACGACAGGGAGGCGAGCAGTACTTC. Translation gives CATSGARQGGEQYF. The variable domain in full, completed from reference TRBV15 and TRBJ2-7, reads DAMVIQNPRYQVTQFGKPVTLSCSQTLNHNVMYWYQQKSSQAPKLLFHYYDKDFNNEADTPDNFQSRRPNTSFCFLDIRSPGLGDTAMYLCATSGARQGGEQYFGPGTRLTVT.